One sample yielded the 27 T cell receptor beta chains listed below, sequenced in a study of OX40 agonist ivuxolimab in advanced cancers. The library came from the immunoSEQ multiplex PCR assay. Entries here come from immuneACCESS through TCRdb and include only in-frame sequences with V and J called. Some clones fail to appear in such tables; in the studies checked, an unresolved V gene covers under half of the shortfall, and the cause of the remainder is unknown. The sample yields about 38,000 clones; 89% were counted once. Jointly, the top ten make up 35% to 45% of the sample. The sequenced sample was CD4+ or CD8+ T cells sorted from blood, obtained in a trial of the OX40 agonist ivuxolimab. Receptors were obtained from an adult with an advanced solid tumor such as melanoma, head and neck, liver or kidney cancer.

The gene calls are TRBV14 and TRBJ2-7; D perhaps matches TRBD1 (5 bases). Trimming stripped 1 base from V and 6 bases from J, with 10 bases between. The CDR3 consists of 13 residues. Germline-derived CDR1 and CDR2 are SGHDN and FVKESK. CDR3 in amino acids: CASSQGPGIEQYF. The CDR3 DNA is TGTGCCAGCAGCCAAGGCCCAGGGATCGAGCAGTACTTC.

V gene TRBV10-3 combines with J gene TRBJ2-1, with TRBD1 matching over 8 bases. The V segment lost 9 bases and the J segment 2 bases; nucleotides outside the gene matches: 6. Germline CDR1 is ENHRY and CDR2 is SYGVKD. CDR3 size: 14 residues. The CDR3 here is CAMRQGMTYNEQFF. In DNA, the CDR3 is TGTGCCATGAGACAGGGGATGACCTACAATGAGCAGTTCTTC.

This clone was seen only a few times. The chain carries TRBV6-6 and TRBJ1-1; D perhaps matches TRBD1 (5 bases). The V and J ends lost 4 bases and 3 bases respectively, with 6 bases between them. CDR1 and CDR2 (germline): MNHNY, SVGAGI (reference sequence). The CDR3 is made up of 12 amino acids. CDR3 amino acids: CASSLGDTEAFF. DNA of the CDR3: TGTGCCAGCAGTTTGGGGGACACTGAAGCTTTCTTT.

This clone was observed a single time. V usage is TRBV15 and J usage is TRBJ2-7, with 9 nucleotides matching TRBD2. Germline trimming cut 3 bases from V and 4 bases from J; bases unmatched to any gene: 10. CDR3 length: 16 residues. Germline-derived CDR1 and CDR2 are LNHNV and YYDKDF (reference sequence). The CDR3 region has the DNA TGTGCCACCAGCAGCGGACGCGGGGGGGCCACGTACGAGCAGTACTTC. It codes for CATSSGRGGATYEQYF.

The J gene is TRBJ2-7, the V gene TRBV9; a weak D match, TRBD2 (5 bases). The CDR3 consists of 13 residues. Germline CDR1 SGDLS, CDR2 YYNGEE. V dropped 0 bases and J dropped 4 bases, with 8 bases sitting between them. The CDR3 here is CASSVVDSYEQYF. The CDR3 DNA reads TGTGCCAGCAGCGTAGTGGACTCTTACGAGCAGTACTTC. The full variable domain, in which reference TRBV9 and TRBJ2-7 provide the parts outside the CDR3, is DSGVTQTPKHLITATGQRVTLRCSPRSGDLSVYWYQQSLDQGLQFLIQYYNGEERAKGNILERFSAQQFPDLHSELNLSSLELGDSALYFCASSVVDSYEQYFGPGTRLTVT.

The chain couples TRBV28 to TRBJ1-6, with D possibly TRBD1 on 5 matching bases. V lost 7 bases and J lost 5, with 18 bases in between. The CDR3 spans 16 residues. Germline-derived CDR1 and CDR2 are MDHEN and SYDVKM. The CDR3 region is CASTFVGVSDNSPLHF. The DNA of the CDR3 is TGTGCCAGCACCTTCGTGGGGGTGAGCGATAATTCACCCCTCCACTTT.

The gene calls are TRBV30 and TRBJ1-5; D uncertain. The germline CDR1 and CDR2 sequences are GTSNPN and SVGIG (reference sequence). CDR3 size: 12 residues. V lost 5 bases, J lost 6 bases, and 11 bases lay in between. The CDR3: CAWAGGGQPQHF. Here the CDR3 DNA reads TGTGCCTGGGCAGGTGGCGGTCAGCCCCAGCATTTT.

The chain carries TRBV7-9 and TRBJ1-2; 8 bases match TRBD1. CDR3 length: 15 amino acids. V lost 4 bases and J lost 2; bases outside the gene matches: 6. Germline CDR1 reads SEHNR; CDR2 reads FQNEAQ (reference sequence). This CDR3 is CASSYSTGVNYGYTF. The CDR3 nucleotides read TGTGCCAGCAGCTACTCGACAGGGGTGAACTATGGCTACACCTTC.

This chain joins TRBV6-4 and TRBJ2-1; D perhaps matches TRBD2 (6 bases). V lost 8 bases, J lost 8 bases, and 16 bases lay in between. This CDR3 comprises 13 residues. Germline lookup yields CDR1 MRHNA and CDR2 SNTAGT. CDR3 in DNA: TGTGCCAGCGGACCGGGACTCATGGATGAGCAGTTCTTC. Residues: CASGPGLMDEQFF.

This chain links TRBV4-1 with TRBJ1-6, with a tentative D call TRBD1 (6 bases). V lost 3 bases to trimming and J lost 1 base, with 13 bases between them. The germline V gene has CDR1 MGHRA and CDR2 YSYEKL. This CDR3 spans 17 amino acids. For the CDR3, the DNA is TGCGCCAGCAGCCAGTACAGGGACGGGTCCTATAATTCACCCCTCCACTTT. Its protein is CASSQYRDGSYNSPLHF.

In its sample, this clone was seen a few times. J is TRBJ2-1 and V is TRBV23-1, with 7 nucleotides matching TRBD1. TRBV23-1 is annotated as an ORF whose role is uncertain. This CDR3 has 14 residues. V trimming: 3 bases; J trimming: 7 bases; junction bases outside the gene matches: 6. Here the CDR3 reads CASSQRQGENEQFF. DNA for the CDR3: TGCGCCAGCAGTCAGCGACAGGGCGAAAATGAGCAGTTCTTC.

This chain uses TRBV7-9 with TRBJ2-3, with 11 bases matching TRBD1. Per the germline V gene, CDR1 is SEHNR and CDR2 is FQNEAQ (reference sequence). This CDR3 spans 16 amino acids. The junction had 7 bases not matched to a gene; V was cut back by 5 bases and J by 3 bases. This CDR3 reads CASSPRTGGATDTQYF. CDR3 nucleotide sequence: TGTGCCAGCAGCCCTCGGACAGGGGGCGCGACAGATACGCAGTATTTT.

This clone was recorded a few times. The chain is built from TRBV10-1 and TRBJ1-6; D perhaps matches TRBD1 (5 bases). V shed 0 bases and J shed 6 bases, with 12 bases lying between them. CDR1 is WNHNN, CDR2 SYGVQD, per germline (reference sequence). The CDR3 is 16 residues long. This CDR3 is CASSESLGHSNSPLHF. CDR3 bases: TGCGCCAGCAGTGAGTCCCTTGGACACTCTAATTCACCCCTCCACTTT.

With regard to this clone: The DNA is left out, because the CDR3 cannot be placed on it with certainty; the CDR3 is given as TCRdb lists it. The chain employs TRBV30 and TRBJ1-5. From its first to its last residue, the CDR3 has 15 amino acids. CDR1 and CDR2 from the germline V gene are GTSNPN and SVGIG (reference sequence). CDR3 protein: CAWSVSLLGNQPQHF.

This clone was counted a single time. V gene TRBV14 combines with J gene TRBJ1-1; no reliable D call. The V gene lost 2 bases and the J gene lost 3 bases, with 7 bases spanning the gap. CDR1 is SGHDN and CDR2 is FVKESK in the germline V gene. This CDR3 has 13 residues. The CDR3 protein is CASSQLGDTEAFF. The CDR3 bases are TGTGCCAGCAGCCAACTCGGGGACACTGAAGCTTTCTTT.

The CDR3 coding sequence is TGTGCCAGCAGTCTAGGGACAGCTGATCTCTACGAGCAGTACTTC. This sequence encodes CASSLGTADLYEQYF. V gene TRBV28 combines with J gene TRBJ2-7; 7 nucleotides align to TRBD1. The junction had 10 bases not matched to a gene; V was cut back by 5 bases and J by 3 bases. The CDR3 sequence is 15 residues long. Germline V gene sequence: CDR1 MDHEN, CDR2 SYDVKM.

The chain uses TRBV7-3 and TRBJ2-2; 7 bases are a match to TRBD1. The CDR3 length is 15 residues. From germline, CDR1 is SGHTA and CDR2 FQGTGA. The V and J ends lost 2 bases and 5 bases, in that order; junction bases with no gene match: 5. The CDR3 DNA reads TGTGCCAGCAGCTTATCAGGGGGTCTAACCGGGGAGCTGTTTTTT. Translating gives CASSLSGGLTGELFF.

The V call is TRBV4-1, the J call TRBJ2-7; D is unresolved. The CDR3 extends over 15 amino acids. Germline V lookup: CDR1 MGHRA, CDR2 YSYEKL. Trimming removed 0 bases at V and 0 bases at J, with 9 bases between. The CDR3 DNA is TGCGCCAGCAGCCAAGAGAGTCGGCCCTCCTACGAGCAGTACTTC. It codes for CASSQESRPSYEQYF.

The table lists this clone with a count of one. This chain joins TRBV5-6 and TRBJ2-7, with 9 bases fitting TRBD1. Germline loops: CDR1 SGHDT, CDR2 YYEEEE. The ends lost 3 bases at V and 5 bases at J; junction bases unmatched: 15. The CDR3 covers 17 residues. The CDR3 here is CASSSPTGTGYIHEQYF. For the CDR3, the DNA is TGTGCCAGCAGCTCTCCTACCGGGACAGGGTATATCCACGAGCAGTACTTC. Full variable domain (outside the CDR3, taken from reference TRBV5-6 and TRBJ2-7): DAGVTQSPTHLIKTRGQQVTLRCSPKSGHDTVSWYQQALGQGPQFIFQYYEEEERQRGNFPDRFSGHQFPNYSSELNVNALLLGDSALYLCASSSPTGTGYIHEQYFGPGTRLTVT.

As DNA, the CDR3 is TGCGCCAGCAGCCAGGGACAGGAGGACTACGAGCAGTACTTC. This codes for CASSQGQEDYEQYF. V gene TRBV4-1 combines with J gene TRBJ2-7; 8 bases map to TRBD1. Losses at the gene ends were 3 bases for V and 3 bases for J; bases not matched to a gene: 4. Germline V gene data show CDR1 as MGHRA and CDR2 as YSYEKL. CDR3 length: 14 amino acids.

This chain connects TRBV9 to TRBJ2-5; 7 bases match TRBD2. This CDR3 is 14 amino acids long. From germline, CDR1 is SGDLS and CDR2 YYNGEE. The ends lost 7 bases at V and 0 bases at J; junction bases unmatched: 6. The CDR3 nucleotides are TGTGCCAGCGGGGGACTATCGTACCAAGAGACCCAGTACTTC. Translation gives CASGGLSYQETQYF.

The CDR3 sequence is CAWTVWDMNKYGYTF. The CDR3 DNA reads as TGTGCCTGGACTGTATGGGACATGAATAAGTATGGCTACACCTTC. The chain combines TRBV30 with TRBJ1-2; D may be TRBD1 (6 bases). CDR1 is GTSNPN and CDR2 is SVGIG in the germline V gene (reference sequence). The ends were cut back, 4 bases at V and 5 bases at J, with 20 bases in the middle. The CDR3 loop spans 15 amino acids.

This chain uses TRBV7-2 with TRBJ2-7; the D gene is possibly TRBD2 (6 bases). V was pared by 7 bases and J by 2 bases, with 15 bases between. Germline CDR1 reads SGHTA; CDR2 reads FQGNSA. CDR3 size: 14 residues. In nucleotides, the CDR3 is TGTGCCAGCACCCTGGGACTGGAGACCTACGAGCAGTACTTC. Protein sequence: CASTLGLETYEQYF.

This chain connects TRBV7-9 to TRBJ2-7; D call uncertain. The CDR3 loop spans 13 amino acids. V lost 0 bases, J lost 2 bases, and 5 bases lay in between. The germline V gene encodes CDR1 SEHNR and CDR2 FQNEAQ (reference sequence). The CDR3 protein is CASSLALTYEQYF. The DNA of the CDR3 is TGTGCCAGCAGCTTAGCCCTGACCTACGAGCAGTACTTC.

The rearrangement uses TRBV11-3 and TRBJ2-1; 15 positions match TRBD2. Germline-derived CDR1 and CDR2 are SGHNT and YENEEA. The V segment lost 5 bases and the J segment 4 bases; nucleotides outside the gene matches: 9. CDR3 length: 18 residues. The CDR3: CASSAGLAGGGRYNEQFF. The CDR3 DNA reads TGTGCCAGCAGCGCGGGACTAGCGGGGGGAGGAAGGTACAATGAGCAGTTCTTC.

The V call is TRBV7-9, the J call TRBJ1-1; D may be TRBD1 (5 bases). V was clipped by 8 bases and J by 6 bases, with 13 bases between them. Per the germline V gene, CDR1 is SEHNR and CDR2 is FQNEAQ (reference sequence). The CDR3 has 12 amino acids. The CDR3 DNA sequence: TGTGCCAGCGCATCAGGGAGTCCTGAAGCTTTCTTT. As protein: CASASGSPEAFF.

The chain links TRBV7-9 to TRBJ2-3; a possible D gene is TRBD2 (6 bases). Germline V CDR1 and CDR2: SEHNR, FQNEAQ (reference sequence). The CDR3 length is 16 residues. V lost 5 bases to trimming and J lost 7 bases, with 22 bases between them. The CDR3 is CASSPPGDSSIYTQYF. DNA for the CDR3: TGTGCCAGCAGCCCCCCGGGGGACTCCTCAATCTATACGCAGTATTTT.